The present TCR beta chain was sequenced within a study of T cell repertoires in aging, cancer and after chemotherapy. Peripheral blood genomic DNA, not sorted cells or RNA, was the template. Multiplex touch-down PCR with TRB-A/B primers amplified rearranged V-D-J TRB sequences. Using its own MiXCR run on the multiplex PCR reads, TCRdb lists one record per CDR3 protein. The profile shows 2,000 to 2,500 distinct CDR3 sequences, roughly a fifth of them singletons. After removal of 7 bases from V and 3 bases from J, the junction contained 15 bases not matched to a gene. The CDR3 is 18 amino acids. CDR1 and CDR2 (germline): WSHSY, SAAADI.

The chain uses TRBV10-2 and TRBJ2-3; 11 bases line up with TRBD2. Sequencing input: blood. The receptor was isolated from a human donor with a solid tumor. The CDR3 reads CASTPTSGSSSRTDTQYF. As DNA, the CDR3 is TGCGCCAGCACCCCAACTAGCGGGAGTAGTTCTCGGACAGATACGCAGTATTTT.